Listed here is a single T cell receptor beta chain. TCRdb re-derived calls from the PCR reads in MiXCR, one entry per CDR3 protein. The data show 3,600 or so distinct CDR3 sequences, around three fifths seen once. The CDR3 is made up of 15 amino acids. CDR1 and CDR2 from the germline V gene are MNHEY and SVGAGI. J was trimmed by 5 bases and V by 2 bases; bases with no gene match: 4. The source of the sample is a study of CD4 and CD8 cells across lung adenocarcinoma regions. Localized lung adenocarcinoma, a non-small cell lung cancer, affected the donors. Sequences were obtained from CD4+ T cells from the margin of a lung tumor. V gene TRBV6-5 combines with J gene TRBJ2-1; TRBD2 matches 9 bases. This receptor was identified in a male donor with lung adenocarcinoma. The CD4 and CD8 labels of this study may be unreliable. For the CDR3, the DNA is TGTGCCAGCAGTTACGGTAGCGGGGGAAACAATGAGCAGTTCTTC. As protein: CASSYGSGGNNEQFF.